The 13 T cell receptor beta chains given below trace back to one sample, sequenced in a study of cytomegalovirus exposure and HLA in healthy donors. The PCR had 60 Vbeta and 13 Jbeta primers. Generated by immunoSEQ multiplex PCR, the TCRdb table keeps only in-frame clones and is missing some. The table lists approximately 200,000 clones, roughly 80% of them singletons. The specimen was PBMCs. The origin of the receptors is a woman in her twenties or thirties in good health and CMV-seropositive.

CDR3: CASSSGLAGGLESLDTQYF. CDR3 in DNA: TGCGCCAGCAGCTCTGGACTAGCGGGGGGCTTGGAGTCTTTGGATACGCAGTATTTT. V and J are TRBV5-1 and TRBJ2-3; TRBD2 matches at 14 bases. Trimming cost V 3 bases and J 6 bases; bases outside gene matches: 15. Germline V gene sequence: CDR1 SGHRS, CDR2 YFSETQ. The CDR3 contains 19 residues.

This sequence joins TRBV11-1 and TRBJ1-2; D is ambiguous. CDR1 is SGHAT and CDR2 is FQDESV in the germline V gene (reference sequence). There are 13 residues in the CDR3. V lost 1 base and J 8 bases, leaving 11 bases between the germline ends. The CDR3 DNA follows: TGTGCCAGCAGCTTAGGCCCACTTTTGGGCTACACCTTC. It encodes CASSLGPLLGYTF.

The gene calls are TRBV7-2 and TRBJ2-2; D ambiguous. The CDR3 has 12 residues. Germline CDR1 is SGHTA and CDR2 is FQGNSA. The V gene lost 5 bases and the J gene lost 3 bases, with 4 bases spanning the gap. CDR3 sequence (DNA): TGTGCCAGCAGCCTTCACACCGGGGAGCTGTTTTTT. Amino acid sequence: CASSLHTGELFF. The full variable domain, its missing parts supplied by reference TRBV7-2 and TRBJ2-2, is GAGVSQSPSNKVTEKGKDVELRCDPISGHTALYWYRQSLGQGLEFLIYFQGNSAPDKSGLPSDRFSAERTGGSVSTLTIQRTQQEDSAVYLCASSLHTGELFFGEGSRLTVL.

The count of this clone is one. The chain links TRBV10-3 to TRBJ1-6, with TRBD1 matching over 7 bases. V trimming: 3 bases; J trimming: 11 bases; junction bases outside the gene matches: 7. CDR3 size: 14 residues. The germline V gene has CDR1 ENHRY and CDR2 SYGVKD. The CDR3 DNA is TGTGCCATCAGTGACTACAGGGGTGAAGCACCCCTCCACTTT. This gives the protein CAISDYRGEAPLHF.

This chain uses TRBV2 with TRBJ1-1; D may be TRBD1 (6 bases). This CDR3 is built from 15 residues. V lost 7 bases and J lost 5, with 20 bases in between. The germline CDR1 and CDR2 sequences are SNHLY and FYNNEI. The CDR3 protein is CASIRIGGWNTEAFF. In nucleotides, the CDR3 is TGTGCCAGCATACGTATAGGGGGATGGAATACTGAAGCTTTCTTT. Full variable domain (remainder filled in from reference TRBV2 and TRBJ1-1): EPEVTQTPSHQVTQMGQEVILRCVPISNHLYFYWYRQILGQKVEFLVSFYNNEISEKSEIFDDQFSVERPDGSNFTLKIRSTKLEDSAMYFCASIRIGGWNTEAFFGQGTRLTVV.

The V gene is TRBV9, the J gene TRBJ1-5, with D possibly TRBD1 on 6 matching bases. This CDR3 has 15 residues. The germline V gene has CDR1 SGDLS and CDR2 YYNGEE. The germline V and J ends were trimmed by 3 bases and 5 bases, with 15 bases remaining between them. The CDR3 DNA follows: TGTGCCAGCAGCGGAGACGGGGGGCGCGATCAGCCCCAGCATTTT. Residues: CASSGDGGRDQPQHF.

This sequence joins TRBV4-1 and TRBJ1-5; 7 nucleotides line up with TRBD1. This CDR3 contains 13 residues. The J segment lost 6 bases and the V segment lost 3 bases, leaving 2 bases of the junction unmatched. Germline V gene lookup returns CDR1 MGHRA and CDR2 YSYEKL. The CDR3 DNA is TGCGCCAGCAGCCAGCAGGGGGTTCAGCCCCAGCATTTT. This sequence encodes CASSQQGVQPQHF.

The chain employs TRBV5-1 and TRBJ1-1; a possible D gene is TRBD1 (6 bases). CDR3 size: 13 residues. The germline CDR1 and CDR2 sequences are SGHRS and YFSETQ. V was pared by 7 bases and J by 3 bases, with 13 bases between. For the CDR3, the DNA is TGCGCCAGCTCTCGACAGGCCGACACTGAAGCTTTCTTT. Protein sequence: CASSRQADTEAFF.

The rearrangement links TRBV27 to TRBJ2-7, with a possible D match to TRBD2 (8 bases). CDR3 length: 15 residues. Germline V gives CDR1 MNHEY, CDR2 SMNVEV (reference sequence). The V gene lost 7 bases and the J gene lost 5 bases, with 21 bases spanning the gap. The chain's CDR3 is CASTQPGGDSNEQYF. The DNA of the CDR3 is TGTGCCAGCACGCAGCCGGGGGGGGACAGCAACGAGCAGTACTTC.

The table lists this clone with a count of one. The chain joins TRBV28 to TRBJ1-1, with D uncertain. This CDR3 region has 13 residues. Germline assignment: CDR1 MDHEN and CDR2 SYDVKM. V was clipped by 3 bases and J by 3 bases, with 8 bases between them. The CDR3 loop is CASSFSLHTEAFF. In nucleotides, the CDR3 is TGTGCCAGCAGTTTCTCTCTCCACACTGAAGCTTTCTTT.

This clone was recorded once. This chain links TRBV29-1 with TRBJ2-7; D unclear. There are 11 residues in the CDR3. Germline loops: CDR1 SQVTM, CDR2 ANQGSEA. Trimming removed 7 bases from V and 4 bases from J, with 11 bases in between. The CDR3 DNA follows: TGCAGCGGTTCCTTCCTTTACGAGCAGTACTTC. Amino acid sequence: CSGSFLYEQYF.

The chain carries TRBV9 and TRBJ2-2, with 13 positions matching TRBD2. Germline CDR1 is SGDLS and CDR2 is YYNGEE. The CDR3 spans 16 residues. V lost 0 bases, J lost 5 bases, and 1 base stayed unmatched. The DNA of the CDR3 is TGTGCCAGCAGCGTAGTGACTAGCGGGGGGACCGGGGAGCTGTTTTTT. Its protein product is CASSVVTSGGTGELFF.

This chain connects TRBV7-8 to TRBJ1-5, with D unresolved. The CDR3 covers 14 residues. Germline values: CDR1 SGHVS, CDR2 FQNEAQ. Trimming shortened V by 4 bases and J by 6 bases, and 13 bases separated the two germline ends. CDR3 region: CASSSTQQVQPQHF. The CDR3 nucleotides read TGTGCCAGCAGCTCCACCCAGCAGGTTCAGCCCCAGCATTTT. The complete variable domain, with remaining parts taken from reference TRBV7-8 and TRBJ1-5, reads GAGVSQSPRYKVAKRGQDVALRCDPISGHVSLFWYQQALGQGPEFLTYFQNEAQLDKSGLPSDRFFAERPEGSVSTLKIQRTQQEDSAVYLCASSSTQQVQPQHFGDGTRLSIL.